These 13 T cell receptor beta chains came from one sample sequenced in a study of blood T cell repertoires in COVID-19. Clones were sequenced by immunoSEQ multiplex PCR, and TCRdb holds only the in-frame ones, with some missing. The data contain tens of thousands of clones, approximately 86% of them singletons. Sample: peripheral blood. The receptors were gathered from a man in his fifties or sixties with active COVID-19.

CDR3 in DNA: TGTGCCAGCAGCTTGGGGGACACAAGGTCTGGCTACACCTTC. The encoded protein is CASSLGDTRSGYTF. The chain has TRBV7-8 and TRBJ1-2, with D possibly matching TRBD1 (6 bases). Trimming left V 3 bases short and J 7 bases short, with 15 bases between. The length of the CDR3 is 14 residues. Germline V gene lookup returns CDR1 SGHVS and CDR2 FQNEAQ. The variable domain in full, completed from reference TRBV7-8 and TRBJ1-2, reads GAGVSQSPRYKVAKRGQDVALRCDPISGHVSLFWYQQALGQGPEFLTYFQNEAQLDKSGLPSDRFFAERPEGSVSTLKIQRTQQEDSAVYLCASSLGDTRSGYTFGSGTRLTVV.

V is TRBV7-9 and J is TRBJ1-2; 10 bases map to TRBD1. Trimming removed 4 bases from V and 8 bases from J; junction bases left unmatched: 13. The CDR3 consists of 16 residues. CDR1 is SEHNR and CDR2 is FQNEAQ in the germline V gene (reference sequence). In DNA, the CDR3 is TGTGCCAGCAGCTCCGCAGGGGACAGGGGTTGGTGGGGCTACACCTTC. Translation: CASSSAGDRGWWGYTF.

The chain employs TRBV12-5 and TRBJ1-1, with D tentatively TRBD1 (6 bases). Germline assignment: CDR1 LGHNT and CDR2 FRNRAP. The CDR3 consists of 15 residues. The V and J ends lost 6 bases and 0 bases respectively, with 14 bases between them. CDR3 amino acids: CASGSPGHLNTEAFF. The CDR3 region has the DNA TGTGCTAGTGGCTCTCCGGGACACTTGAACACTGAAGCTTTCTTT.

The V and J genes are TRBV5-1 and TRBJ1-1; 7 bases line up with TRBD1. Germline V gene sequence: CDR1 SGHRS, CDR2 YFSETQ. The CDR3 loop spans 14 amino acids. V was pared by 3 bases and J by 5 bases, with 7 bases of the junction left unmatched. The CDR3 is CASSWAQGGTEAFF. The CDR3 bases are TGCGCCAGCAGCTGGGCCCAGGGGGGAACTGAAGCTTTCTTT.

This chain connects TRBV6-1 to TRBJ2-7, with 8 nucleotides matching TRBD2. The CDR3 is 19 residues long. Germline CDR1 MNHNS, CDR2 SASEGT. V was pared by 4 bases and J by 4 bases, with 21 bases of the junction left unmatched. CDR3 loop: CASSARRVGRAGAPYEQYV. The CDR3 region has the DNA TGTGCCAGCAGTGCTCGGCGGGTAGGAAGAGCGGGAGCGCCATACGAGCAGTACGTC.

V gene TRBV5-1 combines with J gene TRBJ2-1; 7 bases fit TRBD1. Germline CDR1 is SGHRS and CDR2 is YFSETQ. The CDR3 is made up of 21 amino acids. V shed 3 bases and J 0 bases; nucleotides not matched to a gene: 21. The CDR3 protein is CASSWETTGFRVEGSYNEQFF. In nucleotides, the CDR3 is TGCGCCAGCAGCTGGGAAACGACAGGGTTTAGGGTAGAGGGCTCCTACAATGAGCAGTTCTTC.

The chain combines TRBV6-5 with TRBJ1-1; 7 bases fit TRBD1. The V and J ends lost 6 bases and 4 bases, in that order; junction bases with no gene match: 8. This CDR3 is built from 14 residues. In germline, CDR1 is MNHEY, CDR2 SVGAGI. For the CDR3, the DNA is TGTGCCAGCAGGACAGGGATGATACTCACTGAAGCTTTCTTT. Encoded protein: CASRTGMILTEAFF.

The rearrangement uses TRBV5-4 and TRBJ2-3; TRBD2 matches 11 bases. V lost 0 bases to trimming and J lost 7 bases; unmatched junction nucleotides: 4. Germline assignment: CDR1 SGHNT and CDR2 YYREEE (reference sequence). CDR3 length: 15 amino acids. The CDR3 is CASSLETSGSHTQYF. CDR3 in DNA: TGTGCCAGCAGCTTGGAAACTAGCGGGAGCCATACGCAGTATTTT.

The chain carries TRBV6-5 and TRBJ2-3, with TRBD2 identical over 7 bases. Germline-derived CDR1 and CDR2 are MNHEY and SVGAGI. This CDR3 has 15 residues. Trimming cost V 7 bases and J 1 base; bases outside gene matches: 8. This chain's CDR3 is CASTTLGGGTDTQYF. The CDR3, as DNA: TGTGCCAGCACGACCCTGGGGGGGGGCACAGATACGCAGTATTTT.

This clone was observed a single time. The chain couples TRBV19 to TRBJ2-7; 10 bases are shared with TRBD1. Germline V gene lookup returns CDR1 LNHDA and CDR2 SQIVND (reference sequence). CDR3 length equals 15 residues. The trim removed 6 bases at V and 4 bases at J, leaving 9 bases unmatched. In DNA form, the CDR3 reads TGTGCCAGTAGCCGAGGTTGGACAGGGGGTTACGAGCAGTACTTC. Translated, it gives CASSRGWTGGYEQYF.

The chain couples TRBV5-1 to TRBJ1-2, with D perhaps matching TRBD1 (5 bases). CDR1 and CDR2 (germline): SGHRS, YFSETQ. The CDR3 contains 15 residues. Trimming removed 0 bases at V and 4 bases at J, with 13 bases between. The CDR3 nucleotides are TGCGCCAGCAGCTTGGCCGGGAGGGGATCCTATGGCTACACCTTC. It yields the protein CASSLAGRGSYGYTF.

The chain carries TRBV5-5 and TRBJ1-6, with TRBD1 matching over 9 bases. V was clipped by 6 bases and J by 5 bases; unmatched bases: 6. Germline CDR1 SGHKS, CDR2 YYEKEE (reference sequence). CDR3 size: 15 residues. The CDR3 DNA is TGTGCCAGCACCCTGACAGGGGGTCATAATTCACCCCTCCACTTT. Amino acid sequence: CASTLTGGHNSPLHF.

The chain combines TRBV5-1 with TRBJ1-3, with TRBD1 identical over 7 bases. The V gene's germline CDR1 is SGHRS and CDR2 YFSETQ. The CDR3 covers 15 residues. The V segment lost 4 bases and the J segment 0 bases; nucleotides outside the gene matches: 4. The CDR3 protein is CASSDNRGSGNTIYF. CDR3 nucleotide sequence: TGCGCCAGCAGCGACAACAGGGGCTCTGGAAACACCATATATTTT.